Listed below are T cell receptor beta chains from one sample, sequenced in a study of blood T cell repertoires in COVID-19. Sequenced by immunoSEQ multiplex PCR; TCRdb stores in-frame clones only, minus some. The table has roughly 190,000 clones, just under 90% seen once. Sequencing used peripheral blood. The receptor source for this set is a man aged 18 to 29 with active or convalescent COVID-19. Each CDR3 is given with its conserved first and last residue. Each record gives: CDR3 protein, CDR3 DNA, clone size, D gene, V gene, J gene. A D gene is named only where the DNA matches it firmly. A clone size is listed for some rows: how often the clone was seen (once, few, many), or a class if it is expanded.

CDR3: CASSFSGGAGYTF
DNA: TGCGCCAGCAGCTTCAGCGGGGGAGCTGGCTACACCTTC
size: -
D: -
V: TRBV5-1
J: TRBJ1-2

CDR3: CASSLDPDTEAFF
DNA: TGTGCCAGCAGCTTAGACCCGGACACTGAAGCTTTCTTT
size: once
D: -
V: TRBV7-2
J: TRBJ1-1

CDR3: CASSLMGLAGWESYEQYF
DNA: TGTGCCAGCAGCTTAATGGGACTAGCGGGGTGGGAATCCTACGAGCAGTACTTC
size: -
D: TRBD2
V: TRBV7-8
J: TRBJ2-7

CDR3: CASSEGANEKLFF
DNA: TGTGCCTCTTCAGAGGGGGCCAATGAAAAACTGTTTTTT
size: -
D: TRBD1
V: TRBV30
J: TRBJ1-4

CDR3: CASSLRDGGTSTNEKLFF
DNA: TGTGCCAGTAGTCTCCGGGACGGAGGGACCTCAACTAATGAAAAACTGTTTTTT
size: once
D: -
V: TRBV19
J: TRBJ1-4

CDR3: CASSGDRIGQPQHF
DNA: TGTGCCAGCAGTGGAGACAGGATCGGTCAGCCCCAGCATTTT
size: -
D: -
V: TRBV2
J: TRBJ1-5

CDR3: CASSQDDGSSYEQYF
DNA: TGCGCCAGCAGCCAAGACGACGGGAGCTCCTACGAGCAGTACTTC
size: -
D: -
V: TRBV4-1
J: TRBJ2-7

CDR3: CASSLSSGGPYSYNEQFF
DNA: TGTGCCAGCAGTTTGTCTAGCGGGGGGCCGTACTCCTACAATGAGCAGTTCTTC
size: -
D: TRBD2
V: TRBV27
J: TRBJ2-1

CDR3: CASSFGTGELFF
DNA: TGCGCCAGCAGCTTCGGCACCGGGGAGCTGTTTTTT
size: -
D: -
V: TRBV5-1
J: TRBJ2-2

CDR3: CASSEALGTGGYGYTF
DNA: TGTGCCAGCAGTGAAGCGCTTGGGACAGGGGGGTATGGCTACACCTTC
size: -
D: TRBD1
V: TRBV2
J: TRBJ1-2

CDR3: CASNPTGTTKQYF
DNA: TGTGCCAGCAACCCAACCGGGACAACCAAGCAGTATTTT
size: -
D: -
V: TRBV6-5
J: TRBJ2-3

CDR3: CAISVNGMNTEAFF
DNA: TGTGCCATCAGTGTGAATGGCATGAACACTGAAGCTTTCTTT
size: -
D: -
V: TRBV10-3
J: TRBJ1-1

CDR3: CASSLAHQGGSPLHF
DNA: TGCGCCAGCAGCTTGGCCCACCAAGGGGGTTCACCCCTCCACTTT
size: -
D: -
V: TRBV5-1
J: TRBJ1-6

CDR3: CASSSFSGLGINEQFF
DNA: TGTGCCAGCAGCTCTTTTTCGGGACTGGGAATCAATGAGCAGTTCTTC
size: -
D: -
V: TRBV7-2
J: TRBJ2-1

CDR3: CASSQEDRAGTGELFF
DNA: TGTGCCAGCAGCCAAGAAGACAGGGCAGGCACCGGGGAGCTGTTTTTT
size: -
D: TRBD1
V: TRBV3-1/TRBV3-2
J: TRBJ2-2

CDR3: CASSLARGVSWNEQFF
DNA: TGTGCCAGCAGCTTAGCGCGGGGGGTATCGTGGAATGAGCAGTTCTTC
size: -
D: TRBD2
V: TRBV7-9
J: TRBJ2-1

CDR3: CASSWGGRTNSPLHF
DNA: TGTGCCAGCAGTTGGGGGGGGAGGACTAATTCACCCCTCCACTTT
size: once
D: -
V: TRBV9
J: TRBJ1-6

CDR3: CASTIDLGTAQTGELFF
DNA: TGTGCCAGCACCATAGACCTCGGGACAGCCCAGACCGGGGAGCTGTTTTTT
size: -
D: TRBD1
V: TRBV27
J: TRBJ2-2

CDR3: CASSGDKTYGYTF
DNA: TGTGCCAGCTCGGGCGACAAGACCTATGGCTACACCTTC
size: -
D: -
V: TRBV18
J: TRBJ1-2

CDR3: CASSPIVGAATGNTIYF
DNA: TGTGCCAGCAGCCCTATAGTGGGGGCCGCGACGGGAAACACCATATATTTT
size: -
D: -
V: TRBV3-1/TRBV3-2
J: TRBJ1-3

CDR3: CASSSPRGNRPQHF
DNA: TGTGCCAGCAGTTCCCCGAGGGGGAATCGGCCCCAGCATTTT
size: -
D: -
V: TRBV28
J: TRBJ1-5

CDR3: CASTESDTQYF
DNA: TGTGCCAGCACCGAGTCGGATACGCAGTATTTT
size: -
D: -
V: TRBV27
J: TRBJ2-3

CDR3: CASSLDRQGNEQFF
DNA: TGTGCCAGCAGCTTAGATCGGCAGGGCAATGAGCAGTTCTTC
size: -
D: -
V: TRBV11-2
J: TRBJ2-1

CDR3: CASSIRQASNQPQHF
DNA: TGTGCCAGCAGCATAAGACAGGCCAGCAATCAGCCCCAGCATTTT
size: -
D: -
V: TRBV6-5
J: TRBJ1-5

CDR3: CASSLGGQGISGNTIYF
DNA: TGTGCCAGCAGCTTAGGTGGACAGGGGATCTCTGGAAACACCATATATTTT
size: few
D: TRBD1
V: TRBV7-2
J: TRBJ1-3

CDR3: CASSTRDRNYGYTF
DNA: TGTGCCAGTAGTACCCGGGACAGGAACTATGGCTACACCTTC
size: -
D: TRBD1
V: TRBV19
J: TRBJ1-2

CDR3: CASSFWGQGGGYTF
DNA: TGTGCCAGCAGTTTTTGGGGACAGGGCGGCGGCTACACCTTC
size: once
D: TRBD1
V: TRBV28
J: TRBJ1-2

CDR3: CASRPPGGPNTGELFF
DNA: TGTGCCAGCAGACCCCCCGGGGGTCCAAACACCGGGGAGCTGTTTTTT
size: -
D: -
V: TRBV7-9
J: TRBJ2-2

CDR3: CASSATPGQGTYNEQFF
DNA: TGTGCCAGCAGTGCGACACCGGGACAGGGGACCTACAATGAGCAGTTCTTC
size: -
D: TRBD1
V: TRBV28
J: TRBJ2-1

CDR3: CASSVGQGQGYTF
DNA: TGTGCCAGCAGCGTGGGACAGGGGCAAGGCTACACCTTC
size: -
D: TRBD1
V: TRBV2
J: TRBJ1-2

CDR3: CASSPNTGGGYGYTF
DNA: TGTGCCAGCAGCCCCAACACAGGGGGCGGGTATGGCTACACCTTC
size: -
D: TRBD1
V: TRBV7-9
J: TRBJ1-2

CDR3: CASRLDPASVIWDTQYF
DNA: TGTGCCAGTAGACTCGACCCGGCTAGCGTAATTTGGGATACGCAGTATTTT
size: -
D: -
V: TRBV19
J: TRBJ2-3

CDR3: CASSLGPGQTEAFF
DNA: TGTGCCAGCAGCTTAGGTCCAGGACAAACTGAAGCTTTCTTT
size: -
D: -
V: TRBV7-9
J: TRBJ1-1

CDR3: CSASSGVSYNEQFF
DNA: TGCAGTGCTAGTTCGGGAGTATCCTACAATGAGCAGTTCTTC
size: -
D: -
V: TRBV20-1
J: TRBJ2-1

CDR3: CASSLSRGNYGYTF
DNA: TGTGCCAGCAGCTTATCACGGGGAAACTATGGCTACACCTTC
size: -
D: -
V: TRBV7-2
J: TRBJ1-2

CDR3: CASGPDRGVTNEKLFF
DNA: TGTGCTAGTGGGCCTGACAGGGGGGTTACTAATGAAAAACTGTTTTTT
size: -
D: TRBD1
V: TRBV12-5
J: TRBJ1-4

CDR3: CASSLVDTRPQHF
DNA: TGTGCCAGCAGCTTAGTCGACACACGGCCCCAGCATTTT
size: -
D: -
V: TRBV7-2
J: TRBJ1-5

CDR3: CASSYRILAGGTDTQYF
DNA: TGTGCCAGCAGTTACCGCATCCTAGCGGGGGGCACAGATACGCAGTATTTT
size: -
D: TRBD2
V: TRBV6-2/TRBV6-3
J: TRBJ2-3

CDR3: CASSQGQYTEAFF
DNA: TGTGCCAGCAGCCAAGGACAGTACACTGAAGCTTTCTTT
size: -
D: -
V: TRBV3-1/TRBV3-2
J: TRBJ1-1

CDR3: CASSQGVPPQHF
DNA: TGTGCCAGCTCCCAAGGGGTTCCGCCCCAGCATTTT
size: few
D: -
V: TRBV6-6
J: TRBJ1-5

CDR3: CASSPGGWVNEKLFF
DNA: TGTGCCAGCAGCCCAGGGGGTTGGGTTAATGAAAAACTGTTTTTT
size: -
D: TRBD1
V: TRBV14
J: TRBJ1-4

CDR3: CASRGGGNQPQHF
DNA: TGTGCCAGCCGAGGGGGAGGCAATCAGCCCCAGCATTTT
size: -
D: -
V: TRBV28
J: TRBJ1-5

CDR3: CASSPFRDRLHGGTEAFF
DNA: TGTGCCAGTTCCCCGTTCCGGGACAGGCTCCATGGGGGTACTGAAGCTTTCTTT
size: -
D: TRBD1
V: TRBV27
J: TRBJ1-1

CDR3: CASSRFTRDFNTGELFF
DNA: TGTGCCAGCTCACGATTTACCCGGGACTTTAACACCGGGGAGCTGTTTTTT
size: -
D: -
V: TRBV18
J: TRBJ2-2

CDR3: CASSLPGSNEQFF
DNA: TGTGCCAGCAGTCTTCCAGGGTCTAATGAGCAGTTCTTC
size: -
D: -
V: TRBV28
J: TRBJ2-1

CDR3: CARRRGQESYTF
DNA: TGTGCAAGACGGCGGGGACAGGAGAGCTACACCTTC
size: -
D: -
V: TRBV12-2
J: TRBJ1-2

CDR3: CASSEADRGGEKLFF
DNA: TGTGCCAGCAGTGAAGCAGACAGGGGCGGAGAAAAACTGTTTTTT
size: -
D: TRBD1
V: TRBV6-1
J: TRBJ1-4

CDR3: CASSSGTVEKLFF
DNA: TGTGCCAGCAGCTCAGGGACAGTTGAAAAACTGTTTTTT
size: -
D: TRBD1
V: TRBV5-4
J: TRBJ1-4

CDR3: CACMKTGVSDQEYF
DNA: TGTGCCTGTATGAAAACGGGAGTCTCTGACCAGGAGTACTTC
size: -
D: -
V: TRBV30
J: TRBJ2-7

CDR3: CATRGPFDTDTQYF
DNA: TGTGCCACCAGGGGACCCTTCGACACAGATACGCAGTATTTT
size: -
D: -
V: TRBV19
J: TRBJ2-3

CDR3: CASSYGGNEQFF
DNA: TGTGCCAGCAGTTACGGCGGGAATGAGCAGTTCTTC
size: -
D: -
V: TRBV6-2/TRBV6-3
J: TRBJ2-1